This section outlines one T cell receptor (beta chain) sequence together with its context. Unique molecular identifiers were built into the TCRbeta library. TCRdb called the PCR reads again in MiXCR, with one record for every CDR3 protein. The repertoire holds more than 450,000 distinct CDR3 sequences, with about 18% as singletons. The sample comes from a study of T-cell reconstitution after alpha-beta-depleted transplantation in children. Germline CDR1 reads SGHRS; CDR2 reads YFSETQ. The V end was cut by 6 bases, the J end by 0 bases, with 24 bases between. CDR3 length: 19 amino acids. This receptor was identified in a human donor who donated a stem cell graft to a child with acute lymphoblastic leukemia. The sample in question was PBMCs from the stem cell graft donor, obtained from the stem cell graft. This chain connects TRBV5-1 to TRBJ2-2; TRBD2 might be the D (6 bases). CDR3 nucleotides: TGCGCCAGCAATGGGGGTAGCGGACAAAACCATCCGAACACCGGGGAGCTGTTTTTT. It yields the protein CASNGGSGQNHPNTGELFF.